The clone carrying this TCR beta chain was seen only once. Sequenced by immunoSEQ multiplex PCR; TCRdb stores in-frame clones only, minus some. Here the sample spans roughly 120,000 clones, around 88% being singletons. The data are from a study of PD-L1 blockade in urothelial cancer. With 1 base clipped from V and 2 bases from J, the junction kept 9 bases outside the gene matches. CDR1 LGHNA and CDR2 YSLEER come from the germline V gene. There are 17 residues in the CDR3. Time point reported: peripheral blood 6 weeks after treatment start. The receptor's source is a man aged 55 to 70 with urothelial cancer. The chain uses TRBV4-3 and TRBJ2-7, with TRBD1 matching over 9 bases. The sample in question was PBMCs, obtained around atezolizumab (anti-PD-L1) treatment. This CDR3 is CASSQGSLGTGTYEQYF. The CDR3 DNA reads TGCGCCAGCAGCCAAGGGTCCCTTGGGACAGGGACCTACGAGCAGTACTTC.